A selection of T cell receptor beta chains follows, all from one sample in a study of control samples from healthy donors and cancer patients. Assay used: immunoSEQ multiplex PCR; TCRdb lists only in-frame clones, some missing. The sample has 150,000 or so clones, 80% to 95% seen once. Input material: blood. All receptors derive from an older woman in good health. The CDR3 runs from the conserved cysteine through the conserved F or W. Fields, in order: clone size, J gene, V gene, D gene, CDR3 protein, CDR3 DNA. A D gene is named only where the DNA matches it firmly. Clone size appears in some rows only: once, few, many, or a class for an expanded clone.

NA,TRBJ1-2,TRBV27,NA,CASSSGRNMMGYTF,TGTGCCAGCAGTTCGGGACGGAACATGATGGGCTACACCTTC
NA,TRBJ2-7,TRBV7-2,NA,CASSRTVYEQYF,TGTGCCAGCAGCCGGACGGTTTACGAGCAGTACTTC
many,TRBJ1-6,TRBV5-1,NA,CASSAELGSNSPLHF,TGCGCCAGCAGCGCCGAGTTGGGTAGTAATTCACCCCTCCACTTT
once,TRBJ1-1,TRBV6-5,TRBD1,CASGGQSPSHEAFF,TGTGCCAGCGGGGGACAGTCGCCGAGTCATGAAGCTTTCTTT
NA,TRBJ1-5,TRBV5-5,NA,CASSLEGSDQPQHF,TGTGCCAGCAGCTTGGAGGGTTCCGATCAGCCCCAGCATTTT
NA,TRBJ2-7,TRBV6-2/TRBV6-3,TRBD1,CASSYPRDRSSYEQYF,TGTGCCAGCAGTTATCCTCGGGACAGGAGCTCCTACGAGCAGTACTTC
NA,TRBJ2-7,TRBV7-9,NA,CASSLYRPGQYEQYF,TGTGCCAGCAGCTTATATCGGCCAGGGCAGTACGAGCAGTACTTC
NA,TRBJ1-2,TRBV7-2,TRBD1,CASSLGTGANYGYTF,TGTGCCAGCAGCTTAGGAACAGGGGCAAACTATGGCTACACCTTC
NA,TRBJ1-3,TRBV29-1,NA,CSGSSGNTIYF,TGCAGCGGGAGTTCTGGAAACACCATATATTTT
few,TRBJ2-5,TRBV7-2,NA,CASSPNGGASITAQYF,TGTGCCAGCAGCCCCAATGGGGGGGCCTCTATCACGGCCCAGTACTTC
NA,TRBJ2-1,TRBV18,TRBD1,CASSPMDRLNEQFF,TGTGCCAGCTCACCTATGGACAGGTTGAATGAGCAGTTCTTC
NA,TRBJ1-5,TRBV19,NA,CASSGPGGTQPQHF,TGTGCCAGTAGTGGCCCGGGGGGCACTCAGCCCCAGCATTTT
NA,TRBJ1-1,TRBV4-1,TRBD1,CASSHVQGEAFF,TGCGCCAGCAGCCATGTACAGGGGGAAGCTTTCTTT
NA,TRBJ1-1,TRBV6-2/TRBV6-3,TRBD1,CASSGQALNTEAFF,TGTGCCAGCAGTGGACAGGCCCTGAACACTGAAGCTTTCTTT
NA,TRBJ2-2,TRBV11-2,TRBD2,CASSSRGSGRDGELFF,TGTGCCAGCAGCTCGCGGGGTTCGGGGAGGGACGGGGAGCTGTTTTTT
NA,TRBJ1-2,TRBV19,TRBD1,CASRWGTGALVDGYTF,TGTGCCAGTAGATGGGGGACAGGGGCCCTCGTGGATGGCTACACCTTC